This TCR beta chain was sequenced for a study of CD8 T cells in ankylosing spondylitis (dated by TCRdb to about 2017). The study in broad terms: To find TCR variants linked to disease, the study profiled T cell receptor beta repertoires in ankylosing spondylitis patients and healthy donors. Samples of peripheral blood were taken, and for ankylosing spondylitis patients, synovial fluid was collected as well. The full study cohort comprised about 24 ankylosing spondylitis patients and 85 to 120 healthy donors. Paper-wide results and their limitations: A TCR beta motif of several highly homologous amino acid variants appeared characteristic of blood from ankylosing spondylitis patients. Some motif variants had previously been reported in the synovial fluid and blood of reactive arthritis patients, which suggests shared mechanisms of disease initiation. A CD8+ phenotype was shown by the disease-linked clones, which were found at relatively low frequencies in peripheral blood. The disease-linked clones were reported to be significantly enriched in matched synovial fluid samples from ankylosing spondylitis patients.

The data were produced on an Illumina HiSeq 2500. Quantitative 5'-RACE with molecular barcodes was the method used to prepare the TCR beta libraries. The paper's processing steps were these. To identify disease-linked TCR variants, a new computational method was used, one built on a probabilistic model of VDJ rearrangement. TCRdb reworked the public reads: Q25 trimming with fastp, MiXCR clone assembly, productive beta chains retained. Rows are combined by CDR3 protein, so each entry shows the most common genes and DNA. The V and J calls shown here were made by TCRdb, not taken from the authors' results. The sample has 300,000 to 350,000 distinct CDR3 sequences on record, roughly 14% of them singletons. The ten most abundant clones make up 1.1% of the sample. As to this clonotype: This receptor's antigen is unknown. Base quality data are lacking; no much larger clone is found one base away.

A distance of 7 bases separates the germline ends of V and J, which lose 1 base and 5 bases respectively. Sequences SNHLY (CDR1) and FYNNEI (CDR2) are obtained from the germline V gene. From the cysteine up to the phenylalanine, the CDR3 has a length of 13 residues. Only the CDR3 region is kept as DNA, spanning 39 bases read in frame from base 1. The chain uses TRBV2 and TRBJ2-3; TRBD2 is perhaps the D gene, given 6 matching bases. Sequenced input: blood, either unsorted or a sorted T cell fraction (not recorded which). This TCR came from a male donor with ankylosing spondylitis or in good health (not recorded which). The DNA reads TGTGCCAGCAGTGAAGTGCGGGAAGATACGCAGTATTTT. This translates into CASSEVREDTQYF.